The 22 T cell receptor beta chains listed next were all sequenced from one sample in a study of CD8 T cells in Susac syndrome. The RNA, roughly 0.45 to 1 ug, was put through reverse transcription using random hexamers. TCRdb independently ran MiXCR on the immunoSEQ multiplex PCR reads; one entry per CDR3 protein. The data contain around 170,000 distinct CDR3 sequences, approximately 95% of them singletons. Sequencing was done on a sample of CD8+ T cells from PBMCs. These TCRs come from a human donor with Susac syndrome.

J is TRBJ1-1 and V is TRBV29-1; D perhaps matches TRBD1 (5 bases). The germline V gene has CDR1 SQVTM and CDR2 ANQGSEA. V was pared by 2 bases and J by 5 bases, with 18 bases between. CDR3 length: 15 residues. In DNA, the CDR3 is TGCAGCGTTGAATCGCCAGGGTATGGTCGGACTGAAGCTTTCTTT. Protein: CSVESPGYGRTEAFF.

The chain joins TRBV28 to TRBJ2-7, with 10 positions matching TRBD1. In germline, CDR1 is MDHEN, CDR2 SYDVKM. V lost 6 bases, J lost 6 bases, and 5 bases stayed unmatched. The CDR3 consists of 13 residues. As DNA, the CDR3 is TGTGCCAGCAGCGCGTGGGACAGGGGCGAGCAGTACTTC. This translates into CASSAWDRGEQYF. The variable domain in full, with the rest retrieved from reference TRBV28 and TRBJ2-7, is DVKVTQSSRYLVKRTGEKVFLECVQDMDHENMFWYRQDPGLGLRLIYFSYDVKMKEKGDIPEGYSVSREKKERFSLILESASTNQTSMYLCASSAWDRGEQYFGPGTRLTVT.

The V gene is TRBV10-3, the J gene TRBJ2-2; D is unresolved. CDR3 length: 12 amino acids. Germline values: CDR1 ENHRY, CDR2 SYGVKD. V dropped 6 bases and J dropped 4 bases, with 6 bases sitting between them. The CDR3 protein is CAIRELTGELFF. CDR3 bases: TGTGCCATCAGGGAGCTCACCGGGGAGCTGTTTTTT.

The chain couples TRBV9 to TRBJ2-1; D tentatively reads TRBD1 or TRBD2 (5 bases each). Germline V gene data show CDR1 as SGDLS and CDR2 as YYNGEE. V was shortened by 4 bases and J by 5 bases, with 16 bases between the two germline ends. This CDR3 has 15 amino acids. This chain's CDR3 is CASSFRGTENNEQFF. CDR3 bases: TGTGCCAGCAGCTTCCGAGGGACGGAGAACAATGAGCAGTTCTTC.

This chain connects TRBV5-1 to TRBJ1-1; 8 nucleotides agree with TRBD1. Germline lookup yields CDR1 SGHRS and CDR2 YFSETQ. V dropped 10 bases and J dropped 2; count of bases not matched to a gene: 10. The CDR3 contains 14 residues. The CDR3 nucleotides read TGCGCCCTAGGCGTCGGACAGGGTAACACTGAAGCTTTCTTT. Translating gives CALGVGQGNTEAFF.

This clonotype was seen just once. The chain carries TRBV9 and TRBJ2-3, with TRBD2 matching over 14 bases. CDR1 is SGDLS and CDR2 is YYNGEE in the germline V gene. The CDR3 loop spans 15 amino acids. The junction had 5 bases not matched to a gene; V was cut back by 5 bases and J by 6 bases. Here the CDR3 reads CASRPTSGGEDTQYF. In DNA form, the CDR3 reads TGTGCCAGCAGGCCGACTAGCGGGGGGGAGGATACGCAGTATTTT.

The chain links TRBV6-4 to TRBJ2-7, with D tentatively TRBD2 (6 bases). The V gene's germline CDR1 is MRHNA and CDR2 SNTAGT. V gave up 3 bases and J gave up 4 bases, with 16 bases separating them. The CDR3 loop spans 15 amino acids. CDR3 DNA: TGTGCCAGCAGTGAATATAGCGGAGCTCTATACGAGCAGTACTTC. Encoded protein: CASSEYSGALYEQYF.

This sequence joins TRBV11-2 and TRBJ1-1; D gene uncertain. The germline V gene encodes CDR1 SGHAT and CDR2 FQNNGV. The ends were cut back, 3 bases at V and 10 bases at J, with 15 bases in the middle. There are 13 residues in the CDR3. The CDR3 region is CASSFQPEQGAFF. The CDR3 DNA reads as TGTGCCAGCAGCTTTCAGCCAGAGCAAGGAGCTTTCTTT.

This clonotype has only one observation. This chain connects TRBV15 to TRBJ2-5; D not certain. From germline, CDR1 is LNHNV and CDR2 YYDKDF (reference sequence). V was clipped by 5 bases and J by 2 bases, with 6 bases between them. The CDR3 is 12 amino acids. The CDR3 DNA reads TGTGCCACCAGCGGACGGCAAGAGACCCAGTACTTC. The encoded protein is CATSGRQETQYF.

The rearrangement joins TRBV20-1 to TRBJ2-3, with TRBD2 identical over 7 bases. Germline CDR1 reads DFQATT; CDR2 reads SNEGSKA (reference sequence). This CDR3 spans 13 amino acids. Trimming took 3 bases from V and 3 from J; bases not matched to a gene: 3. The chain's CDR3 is CSASFSGTDTQYF. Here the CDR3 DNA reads TGCAGTGCTAGTTTTAGCGGGACAGATACGCAGTATTTT.

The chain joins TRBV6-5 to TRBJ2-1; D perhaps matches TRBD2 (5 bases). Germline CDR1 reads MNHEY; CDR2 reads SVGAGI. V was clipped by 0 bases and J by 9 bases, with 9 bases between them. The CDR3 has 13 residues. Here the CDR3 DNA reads TGTGCCAGCAGTTACTCGAGGGTCGGTGAGCAGTTCTTC. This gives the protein CASSYSRVGEQFF.

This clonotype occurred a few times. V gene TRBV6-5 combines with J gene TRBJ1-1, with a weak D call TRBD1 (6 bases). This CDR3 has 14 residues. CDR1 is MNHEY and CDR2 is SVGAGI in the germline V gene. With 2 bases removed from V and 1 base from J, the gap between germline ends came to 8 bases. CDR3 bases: TGTGCCAGCAGTTACAGGGGGGAGAACACTGAAGCTTTCTTT. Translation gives CASSYRGENTEAFF.

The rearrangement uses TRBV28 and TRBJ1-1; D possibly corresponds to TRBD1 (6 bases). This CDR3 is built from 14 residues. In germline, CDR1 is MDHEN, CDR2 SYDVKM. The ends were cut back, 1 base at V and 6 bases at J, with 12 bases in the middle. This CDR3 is CASSLFLRGPEAFF. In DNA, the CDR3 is TGTGCCAGCAGTTTATTCCTCAGGGGACCTGAAGCTTTCTTT.

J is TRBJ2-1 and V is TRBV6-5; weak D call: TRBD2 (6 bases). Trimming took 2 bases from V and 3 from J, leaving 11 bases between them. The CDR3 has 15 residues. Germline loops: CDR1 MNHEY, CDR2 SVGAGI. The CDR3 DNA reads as TGTGCCAGCAGTTACGGGGGGAGTCGCTACAATGAGCAGTTCTTC. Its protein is CASSYGGSRYNEQFF.

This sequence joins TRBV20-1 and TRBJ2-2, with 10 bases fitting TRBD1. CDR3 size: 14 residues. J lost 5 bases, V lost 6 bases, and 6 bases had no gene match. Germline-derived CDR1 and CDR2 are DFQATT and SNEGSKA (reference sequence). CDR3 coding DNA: TGCAGTGCGACGACGGGACAGGGGACCGGGGAGCTGTTTTTT. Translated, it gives CSATTGQGTGELFF.

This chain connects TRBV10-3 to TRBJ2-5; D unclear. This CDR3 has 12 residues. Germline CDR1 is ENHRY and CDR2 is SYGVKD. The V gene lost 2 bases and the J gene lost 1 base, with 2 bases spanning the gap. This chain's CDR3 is CAISEAQETQYF. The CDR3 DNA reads TGTGCCATCAGTGAGGCCCAAGAGACCCAGTACTTC.

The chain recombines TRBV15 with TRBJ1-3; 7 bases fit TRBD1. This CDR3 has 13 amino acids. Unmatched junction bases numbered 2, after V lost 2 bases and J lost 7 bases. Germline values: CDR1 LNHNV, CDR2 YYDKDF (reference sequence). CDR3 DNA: TGTGCCACCAGCAGACAGGGGGGCAACACCATATATTTT. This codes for CATSRQGGNTIYF.

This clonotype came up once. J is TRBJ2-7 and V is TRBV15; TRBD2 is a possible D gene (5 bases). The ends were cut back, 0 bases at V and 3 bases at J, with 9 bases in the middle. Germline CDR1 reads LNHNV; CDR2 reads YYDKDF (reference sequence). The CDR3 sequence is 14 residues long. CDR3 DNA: TGTGCCACCAGCAGAGATCGAGGGATCTACGAGCAGTACTTC. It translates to CATSRDRGIYEQYF.

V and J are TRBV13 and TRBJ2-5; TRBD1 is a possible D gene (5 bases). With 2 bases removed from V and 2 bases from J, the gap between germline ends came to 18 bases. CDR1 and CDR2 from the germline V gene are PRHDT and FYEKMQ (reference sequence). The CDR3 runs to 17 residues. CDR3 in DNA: TGTGCCAGCAGCTTATCCCTAGGGGCCGTTGGGCAAGAGACCCAGTACTTC. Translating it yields CASSLSLGAVGQETQYF.

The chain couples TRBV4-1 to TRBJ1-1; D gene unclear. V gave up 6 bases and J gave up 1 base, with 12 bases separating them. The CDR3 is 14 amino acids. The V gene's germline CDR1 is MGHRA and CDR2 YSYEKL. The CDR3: CASRPNIQNTEAFF. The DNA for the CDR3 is TGCGCCAGCAGGCCGAATATCCAGAACACTGAAGCTTTCTTT.

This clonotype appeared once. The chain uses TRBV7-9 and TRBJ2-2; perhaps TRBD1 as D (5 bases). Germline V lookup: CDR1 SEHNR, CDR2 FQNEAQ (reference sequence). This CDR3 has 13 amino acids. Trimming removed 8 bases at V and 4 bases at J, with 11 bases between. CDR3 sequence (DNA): TGTGCCAGCGAAGGGGTTGGCACCGGGGAGCTGTTTTTT. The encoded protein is CASEGVGTGELFF.

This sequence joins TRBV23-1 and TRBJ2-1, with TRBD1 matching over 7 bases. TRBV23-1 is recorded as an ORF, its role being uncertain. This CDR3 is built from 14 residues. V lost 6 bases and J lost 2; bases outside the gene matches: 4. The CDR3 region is CASRGDRAYNEQFF. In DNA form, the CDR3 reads TGCGCCAGCAGGGGCGACAGGGCCTACAATGAGCAGTTCTTC.